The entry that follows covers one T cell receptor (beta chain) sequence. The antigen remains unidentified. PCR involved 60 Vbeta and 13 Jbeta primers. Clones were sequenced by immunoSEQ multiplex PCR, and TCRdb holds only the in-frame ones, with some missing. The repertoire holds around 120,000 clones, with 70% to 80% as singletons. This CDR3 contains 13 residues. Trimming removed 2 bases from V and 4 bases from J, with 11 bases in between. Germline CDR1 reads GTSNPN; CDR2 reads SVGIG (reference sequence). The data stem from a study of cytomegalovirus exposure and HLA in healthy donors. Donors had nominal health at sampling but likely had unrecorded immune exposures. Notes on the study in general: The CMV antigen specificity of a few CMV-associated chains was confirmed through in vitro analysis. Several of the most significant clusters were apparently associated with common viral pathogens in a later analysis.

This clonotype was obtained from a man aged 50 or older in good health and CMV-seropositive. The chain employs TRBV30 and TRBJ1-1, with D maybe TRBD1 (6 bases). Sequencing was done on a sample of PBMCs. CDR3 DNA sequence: TGTGCCTGGAGTCAGGGGAGGGTCACTGAAGCTTTCTTT. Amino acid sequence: CAWSQGRVTEAFF.